The 9 T cell receptor beta chains in this list originate from one sample, sequenced in a study of T cell responses to AZD1222 COVID-19 vaccine. Sequencing was performed with immunoSEQ multiplex PCR; in TCRdb, only in-frame clones are kept and a portion is missing. The table includes fewer than 120,000 clones, approximately 94% detected once. The starting material was peripheral blood, obtained 28 days after the second AZD1222 dose. The receptors come from an adult who received the AZD1222 COVID-19 vaccine.

J is TRBJ2-7 and V is TRBV20-1; D may be TRBD2 (6 bases). Germline V CDR1 and CDR2: DFQATT, SNEGSKA (reference sequence). The CDR3 covers 14 residues. V lost 3 bases and J lost 6, with 18 bases in between. CDR3 in DNA: TGCAGTGCTAGTTTGGCGGGACGGTCCCCCGAGCAGTACTTC. It encodes CSASLAGRSPEQYF.

The chain employs TRBV13 and TRBJ1-5; D ambiguous. CDR1 and CDR2 (germline): PRHDT, FYEKMQ (reference sequence). The CDR3 covers 15 residues. The V and J ends lost 2 bases and 4 bases respectively, with 12 bases between them. The CDR3 nucleotides are TGTGCCAGCAGCTTATGGACGGAACCTAATCAGCCCCAGCATTTT. Its translation is CASSLWTEPNQPQHF.

This chain links TRBV15 with TRBJ2-6; D unresolved. Germline-derived CDR1 and CDR2 are LNHNV and YYDKDF (reference sequence). V shed 0 bases and J shed 0 bases, with 9 bases lying between them. The CDR3 covers 17 residues. The CDR3 nucleotides read TGTGCCACCAGCAGAGAGGGGATTGTCTCTGGGGCCAACGTCCTGACTTTC. It is translated as CATSREGIVSGANVLTF.

The rearrangement links TRBV2 to TRBJ2-3; D gene ambiguous. The ends were cut back, 4 bases at V and 0 bases at J, with 11 bases in the middle. Germline loops: CDR1 SNHLY, CDR2 FYNNEI. The CDR3 has 15 amino acids. The CDR3 protein is CASSAGETSTDTQYF. CDR3 DNA sequence: TGTGCCAGCAGTGCCGGAGAAACTAGCACAGATACGCAGTATTTT.

The chain is built from TRBV7-2 and TRBJ1-2; perhaps TRBD1 as D (6 bases). CDR1 and CDR2 (germline): SGHTA, FQGNSA. The ends were cut back, 5 bases at V and 4 bases at J, with 14 bases in the middle. The CDR3 has 14 residues. The CDR3 DNA sequence: TGTGCCAGCAGCCTGTACAGGGAATCCTATGGCTACACCTTC. It codes for CASSLYRESYGYTF.

The rearrangement links TRBV3-1 (or the pseudogene TRBV3-2) to TRBJ1-2, with no clear D. The V gene lost 4 bases and the J gene lost 13 bases, with 28 bases spanning the gap. The CDR3 runs 16 residues. The germline V gene encodes CDR1 LGHDT and CDR2 YNNKEL (reference sequence). The CDR3 loop is CASSLLYEGFEGPFTF. As DNA, the CDR3 is TGTGCCAGCAGCCTCCTGTATGAGGGTTTTGAGGGCCCCTTCACCTTC.

This chain connects TRBV7-9 to TRBJ1-1; D unresolved. Germline CDR1 and CDR2: SEHNR and FQNEAQ (reference sequence). The CDR3 covers 14 residues. V dropped 5 bases and J dropped 7 bases, with 17 bases sitting between them. As DNA, the CDR3 is TGTGCCAGCAGCCCAGTTCCCGGGGTCGGTGAAGCTTTCTTT. Translated: CASSPVPGVGEAFF. Based on the CDR3 plus reference TRBV7-9 and TRBJ1-1, the full variable domain is DTGVSQNPRHKITKRGQNVTFRCDPISEHNRLYWYRQTLGQGPEFLTYFQNEAQLEKSRLLSDRFSAERPKGSFSTLEIQRTEQGDSAMYLCASSPVPGVGEAFFGQGTRLTVV.

This chain uses TRBV29-1 with TRBJ1-1; tentatively, D is TRBD1 (6 bases). The CDR3 has 14 residues. V was cut by 7 bases and J by 1 base, with 16 bases left in between. In germline, CDR1 is SQVTM, CDR2 ANQGSEA. This chain's CDR3 is CSAHRDVGNTEAFF. Here the CDR3 DNA reads TGCAGCGCCCACAGGGACGTTGGGAACACTGAAGCTTTCTTT.

The V and J genes are TRBV5-1 and TRBJ2-1, with D possibly being TRBD2 (6 bases). The germline V and J ends were trimmed by 7 bases and 0 bases, with 11 bases remaining between them. Germline assignment: CDR1 SGHRS and CDR2 YFSETQ. The CDR3 totals 14 residues. CDR3 in DNA: TGCGCCAGCTCTGACGGGAGCTCCTACAATGAGCAGTTCTTC. It translates to CASSDGSSYNEQFF.